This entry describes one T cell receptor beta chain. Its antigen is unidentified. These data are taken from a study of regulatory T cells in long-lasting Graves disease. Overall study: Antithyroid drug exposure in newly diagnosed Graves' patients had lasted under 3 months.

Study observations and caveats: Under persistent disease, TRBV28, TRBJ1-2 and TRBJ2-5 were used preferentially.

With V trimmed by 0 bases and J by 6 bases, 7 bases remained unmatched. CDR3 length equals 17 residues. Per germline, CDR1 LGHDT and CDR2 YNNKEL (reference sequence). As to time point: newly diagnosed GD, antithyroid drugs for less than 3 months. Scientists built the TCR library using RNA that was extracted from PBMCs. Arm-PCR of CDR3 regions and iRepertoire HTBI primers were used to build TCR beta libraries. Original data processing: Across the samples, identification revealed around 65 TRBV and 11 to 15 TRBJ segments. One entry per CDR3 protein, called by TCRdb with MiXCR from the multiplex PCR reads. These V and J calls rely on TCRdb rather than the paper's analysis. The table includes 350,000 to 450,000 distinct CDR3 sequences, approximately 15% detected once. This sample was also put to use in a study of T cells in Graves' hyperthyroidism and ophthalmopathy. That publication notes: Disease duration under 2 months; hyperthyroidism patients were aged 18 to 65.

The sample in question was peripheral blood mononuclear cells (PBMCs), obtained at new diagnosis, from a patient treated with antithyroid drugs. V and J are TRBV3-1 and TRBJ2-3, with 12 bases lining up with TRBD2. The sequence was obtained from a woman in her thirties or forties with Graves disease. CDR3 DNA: TGTGCCAGCAGCCAAGATCCGACTAGCGGGAGTTCGGATACGCAGTATTTT. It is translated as CASSQDPTSGSSDTQYF.